The rows below give T cell receptor beta chains drawn from one sample of a study of blood T cell repertoires in COVID-19. TCRdb's copy holds only in-frame clones and misses some; the assay was immunoSEQ multiplex PCR. The sample has fewer than 75,000 clones; approximately 87% are singletons. The sequenced sample was peripheral blood. The receptors here all came from a man aged 45-65 years with active COVID-19. Both conserved end residues are part of each CDR3. Not all rows give a size; the values are once, few, many and, for expanded clones, a class.

abundance,v_gene,CDR3aa
-,TRBV7-2,CASSLVWGEGQPQHF
-,TRBV9,CASSAWTHQPQHF
-,TRBV5-1,CASSVLGGAGGNTIYF
-,TRBV20-1,CSDRDEQYF
-,TRBV6-1,CASSDRILDGRETQYF
-,TRBV6-5,CASDSFSNQPQHF
-,TRBV5-1,CASSLGQSTDTQYF
once,TRBV5-1,CASSLDGGGANEQFF
-,TRBV6-6,CASRDSGSPHVDTQYF
-,TRBV30,CAWRGQRGGGDTQYF
-,TRBV6-5,CASNGLAGGKQFF
-,TRBV7-2,CASSLYRVPGEQFF
-,TRBV28,CASSLIGTYEQYF
-,TRBV14,CASSQNGRAAAEQFF
-,TRBV29-1,CSGAGATEAFF
-,TRBV27,CASSLGGENTIYF
-,TRBV29-1,CSVMGKGGSTEAFF
-,TRBV27,CATLTGGAGGYTF
-,TRBV6-5,CASSQTDYNEQFF
-,TRBV6-6,CASSYTYEQYF
-,TRBV7-9,CASSLGEGANYGYTF
-,TRBV27,CASRPRTGGFYEQYF
-,TRBV27,CASSLRPREGRADTQYF
-,TRBV5-1,CASTGRAGDTGELFF
-,TRBV24-1,CATSDYTGSSYNEQFF
-,TRBV6-1,CASSEALPGQGEKLFF
-,TRBV9,CASSLDGGTGELFF
-,TRBV6-5,CASSRPDSFNEQFF
few,TRBV12-5,CASGAGQGAYEQYF
-,TRBV18,CASSPYSGQETQYF
few,TRBV6-8,CASSYYCRGAEQYF
-,TRBV9,CASSAPKEMSDSRLSYNEQFF
-,TRBV5-8,CASSWGDLRQETQYF
-,TRBV28,CASSFGRGPYGYTF
-,TRBV7-9,CASQGLLHYNEQFF
-,TRBV7-8,CASSRELSYNSPLHF
once,TRBV7-6,CASSLVGNTEAFF
once,TRBV6-5,CASSYSLGGGTEAFF
-,TRBV7-9,CASSLEAGRGTEAFF
-,TRBV7-2,CASSLNGGYEQYF
-,TRBV28,CASSLADSLNYGYTF
-,TRBV25-1,CASRHLSGNTIYF
-,TRBV6-5,CAAAGTGRYTEAFF
-,TRBV6-2/TRBV6-3,CASSYPTSGGYNEQFF
once,TRBV30,CAWSVRTGGMNYGYTF
-,TRBV6-6,CASSSSTGAYEQYF
-,TRBV6-5,CASREGRLVKNIQYF
-,TRBV5-1,CASSLEGLAGPREQYF
-,TRBV10-3,CAISEPLSDIRVLSTDTQYF
-,TRBV4-3,CASSQDDSGGADTQYF
-,TRBV4-1,CASSQDKGLRTDTQYF
-,TRBV6-6,CASSPQGSITDTQYF
once,TRBV27,CASSRGGGNQPQHF
-,TRBV19,CASSIDRASGRPGELFF
few,TRBV6-6,CASSYRGRSSSYEQYF
-,TRBV28,CATDRVPGELFF